The clone carrying this T cell receptor (beta chain) was picked up many times. Germline CDR1 MGHRA, CDR2 YSYEKL. V was cut by 4 bases and J by 0 bases, with 17 bases left in between. The CDR3 sequence is 17 residues long. The data belong to a study of neurological immune-mediated disorders. A single run covered 15-18 subjects with over 190 million TCR-beta sequences. TCRdb ran MiXCR on the 5' RACE reads and lists one entry per CDR3 protein. This table has 27,000 or so distinct CDR3 sequences, 3.3% appearing once. Sequencing was done on a sample of PBMCs. The J gene is TRBJ2-3, the V gene TRBV4-1, with D possibly TRBD2 on 6 matching bases. This TCR was recovered from a woman aged 25 to 45 with multiple sclerosis. The chain's CDR3 is CASSRLVGGGSTDTQYF. In nucleotides, the CDR3 is TGCGCCAGCAGCCGACTGGTCGGGGGAGGTAGCACAGATACGCAGTATTTT.